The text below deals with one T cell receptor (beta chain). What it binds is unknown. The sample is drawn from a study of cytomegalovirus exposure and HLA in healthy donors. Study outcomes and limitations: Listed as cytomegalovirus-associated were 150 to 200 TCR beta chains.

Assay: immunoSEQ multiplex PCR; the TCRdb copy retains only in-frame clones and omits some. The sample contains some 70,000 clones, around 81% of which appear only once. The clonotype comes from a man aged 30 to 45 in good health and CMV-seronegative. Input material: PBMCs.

In DNA, the CDR3 is TGTGCCAGCTCACAAAATTCGGGACAGGTTCATGGCGAGACCCAGTACTTC. Its protein product is CASSQNSGQVHGETQYF. The rearrangement links TRBV18 to TRBJ2-5; 8 bases agree with TRBD1. J lost 5 bases, V lost 4 bases, and 15 bases had no gene match. CDR3 size: 17 residues. Germline assignment: CDR1 KGHSH and CDR2 LQKENI. The complete variable domain, with remaining parts taken from reference TRBV18 and TRBJ2-5, reads NAGVMQNPRHLVRRRGQEARLRCSPMKGHSHVYWYRQLPEEGLKFMVYLQKENIIDESGMPKERFSAEFPKEGPSILRIQQVVRGDSAAYFCASSQNSGQVHGETQYFGPGTRLLVL.